This TCR beta chain was sequenced during a study of CD8+ T cells in alopecia areata. The sequencing template was cDNA reverse transcribed from extracted RNA. Clones were sequenced by immunoSEQ multiplex PCR, and TCRdb holds only the in-frame ones, with some missing. This sample yields about 150,000 clones, of which 40% to 50% are seen a single time; over 5.5% belongs to the top ten. There are a few counts of this clone. The V gene lost 0 bases and the J gene lost 8 bases, with 7 bases spanning the gap. The CDR3 sequence is 12 residues long. CDR1 and CDR2 (germline): GTSNPN, SVGIG (reference sequence).

V gene TRBV30 combines with J gene TRBJ2-2; D is unresolved. Sequencing was carried out using CD4+ T cells sorted from blood. The TCR comes from a human donor with alopecia areata. The CDR3 loop is CAWSVRAGELFF. CDR3 nucleotides: TGTGCCTGGAGTGTAAGGGCTGGGGAGCTGTTTTTT.